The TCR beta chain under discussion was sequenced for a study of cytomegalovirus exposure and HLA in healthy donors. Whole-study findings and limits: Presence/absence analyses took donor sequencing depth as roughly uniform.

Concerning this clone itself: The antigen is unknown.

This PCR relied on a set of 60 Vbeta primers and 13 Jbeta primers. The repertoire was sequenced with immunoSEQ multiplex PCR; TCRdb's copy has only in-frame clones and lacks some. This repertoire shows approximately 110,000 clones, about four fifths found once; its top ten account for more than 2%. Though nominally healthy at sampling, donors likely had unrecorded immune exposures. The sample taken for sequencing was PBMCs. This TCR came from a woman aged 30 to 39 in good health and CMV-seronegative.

CDR3: CASSVAGSKETQYF. Here the CDR3 DNA reads TGTGCCAGCAGCGTAGCGGGGAGCAAAGAGACCCAGTACTTC. This chain uses TRBV9 with TRBJ2-5, with a possible D match to TRBD2 (5 bases). CDR3 size: 14 residues. CDR1 is SGDLS and CDR2 is YYNGEE in the germline V gene. Deletions cut 0 bases from V and 3 bases from J, with 9 bases between.